This T cell receptor beta chain is from a study of Ad26.COV2.S vaccination and SARS-CoV-2 variants. Study-level information: Doses of Ad26.COV2.S were injected into muscle once or twice, 56 days apart.

The V end lost 5 bases, the J end lost 7 bases, and 14 bases lay between the germline ends. Germline-derived CDR1 and CDR2 are SGHTA and FQGNSA. This CDR3 is built from 14 residues. A word on this clone: No antigen is known for it.

TCRdb keeps only in-frame clones here, not all; method: immunoSEQ multiplex PCR. The table records fewer than 900,000 clones, 89% of them present only once. Study-level points and caveats: Vaccine and placebo groups showed comparable non-spike TCR breadth.

As to treatment: some 20 received Ad26.COV2.S at low or high dose, single or two shots; several received placebo; per-sample allocation not given. On day 63 after the first injection, vaccine and placebo recipients gave samples. The source was peripheral blood, collected in a trial of Ad26.COV2.S vaccine versus placebo. This TCR was sampled from a person aged 18-60 years who received the Ad26.COV2.S COVID-19 vaccine or a placebo. This chain joins TRBV7-2 and TRBJ2-2; no reliable D call. The chain's CDR3 is CASSLGLDNGELFF. Written as DNA, the CDR3 is TGTGCCAGCAGCCTAGGTCTCGATAACGGGGAGCTGTTTTTT. Combining the CDR3 with reference TRBV7-2 and TRBJ2-2 gives the whole variable domain GAGVSQSPSNKVTEKGKDVELRCDPISGHTALYWYRQSLGQGLEFLIYFQGNSAPDKSGLPSDRFSAERTGGSVSTLTIQRTQQEDSAVYLCASSLGLDNGELFFGEGSRLTVL.